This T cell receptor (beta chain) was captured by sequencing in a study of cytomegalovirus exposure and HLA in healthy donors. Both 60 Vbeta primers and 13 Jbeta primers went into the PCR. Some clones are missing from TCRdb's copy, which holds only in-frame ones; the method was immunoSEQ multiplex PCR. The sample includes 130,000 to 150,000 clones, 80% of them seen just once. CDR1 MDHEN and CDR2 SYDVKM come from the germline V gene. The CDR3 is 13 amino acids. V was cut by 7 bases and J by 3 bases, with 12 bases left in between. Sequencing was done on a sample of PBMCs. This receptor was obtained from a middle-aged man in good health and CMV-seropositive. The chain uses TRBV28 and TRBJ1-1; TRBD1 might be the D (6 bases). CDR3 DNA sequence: TGTGCCAGCATCGGTCAGGGGTACACTGAAGCTTTCTTT. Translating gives CASIGQGYTEAFF.